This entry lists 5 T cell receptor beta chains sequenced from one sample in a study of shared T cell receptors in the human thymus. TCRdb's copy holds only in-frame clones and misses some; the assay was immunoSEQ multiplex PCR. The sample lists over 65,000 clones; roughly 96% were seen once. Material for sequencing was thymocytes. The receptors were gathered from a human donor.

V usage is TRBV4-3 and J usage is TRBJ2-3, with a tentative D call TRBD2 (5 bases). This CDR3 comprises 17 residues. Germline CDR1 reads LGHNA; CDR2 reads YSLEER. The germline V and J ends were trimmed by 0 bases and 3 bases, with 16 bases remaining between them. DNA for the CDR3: TGCGCCAGCAGCCAAGATCGGGCTAGCAAACCAACAGATACGCAGTATTTT. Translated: CASSQDRASKPTDTQYF.

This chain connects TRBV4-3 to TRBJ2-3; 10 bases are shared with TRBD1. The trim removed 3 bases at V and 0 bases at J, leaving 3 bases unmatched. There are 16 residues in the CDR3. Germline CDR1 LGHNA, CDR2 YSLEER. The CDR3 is CASSHRDRGSTDTQYF. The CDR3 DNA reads TGCGCCAGCAGCCACCGGGACAGGGGAAGCACAGATACGCAGTATTTT.

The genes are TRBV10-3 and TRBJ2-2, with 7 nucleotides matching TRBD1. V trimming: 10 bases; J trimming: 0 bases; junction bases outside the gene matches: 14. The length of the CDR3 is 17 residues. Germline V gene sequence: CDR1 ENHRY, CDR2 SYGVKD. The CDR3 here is CASRTGQAASNTGELFF. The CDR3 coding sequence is TGTGCCAGCAGAACCGGACAGGCTGCATCGAACACCGGGGAGCTGTTTTTT.

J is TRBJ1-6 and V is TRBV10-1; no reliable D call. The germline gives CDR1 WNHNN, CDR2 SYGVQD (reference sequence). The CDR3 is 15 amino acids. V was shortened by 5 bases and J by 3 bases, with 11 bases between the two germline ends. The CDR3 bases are TGCGCCAGCAGTACTTGGAGGGTCTATAATTCACCCCTCCACTTT. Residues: CASSTWRVYNSPLHF.

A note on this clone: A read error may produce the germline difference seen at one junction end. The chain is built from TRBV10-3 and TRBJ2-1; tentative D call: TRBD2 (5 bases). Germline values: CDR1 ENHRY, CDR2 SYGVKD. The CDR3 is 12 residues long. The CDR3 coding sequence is TGTGCCATCAGTGAGTCGGAAGCGGCGCTTCTCTTC. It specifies CAISESEAALLF.